Described below is a single TCR beta chain sequence and its context. Its target antigen remains unknown. Per-nucleotide qualities are absent, and no much larger clonotype sits a single base away. The cysteine opens and the phenylalanine closes a CDR3 of 16 amino acids. Left in the record is the CDR3 DNA by itself, 48 bases read in frame from the first base. Via the germline V gene, CDR1 is SGDLS and CDR2 YYNGEE. Deletion took 4 bases off V and 0 bases off J, with a span of 13 bases between the germline ends. The data were obtained in a study of blood T cell repertoires in COVID-19 (TCRdb year 2020). For the study in its entirety: The collaborator samples originated in the United States, Italy and Spain and spanned the acute and convalescent phases of COVID-19. The material from the prospective study consisted of cDNA or gDNA derived from T cells, B-cell-depleted T cells, or PBMCs. Deeply sampled blood TCRbeta repertoires from subjects exposed to, actively infected with, or recovered from COVID-19 were included in the dataset. A freely available public database, intended as a resource for researchers studying the immune response to SARS-CoV-2, is where the repertoires were released. The samples were drawn from two sources: the first 160 participants of the ongoing ImmuneRACE study, and 1,000 to 1,500 subjects contributed by 6 global collaborators. The sample metadata nearly always contained a de-identified subject ID, COVID-19 status, age in years and sex. Where HLA class I and class II types were available, the types were taken from metadata supplied by the sample provider, not from assay-based typing.

The research as a whole found: How much clinical and demographic metadata was included differed by source and by participant, and the metadata was provided uncurated.

Each collaborating institution followed its own protocols to collect whole blood in K2EDTA tubes. For TCRbeta analysis, collaborators shipped samples as frozen whole blood, isolated PBMCs, or DNA extracted from either of those sample types. TCRbeta CDR3 regions were amplified from genomic DNA by means of the immunoSEQ Assay, a bias-controlled multiplex PCR. In the authors' own workflow: The number of nucleated cells in each sample was estimated from the amplification of reference gene primers within the assay. To quantify the absolute abundance of each unique TCRbeta CDR3 rearrangement, sequence reads were collapsed and filtered. For each sample, productive Simpson clonality was calculated by taking the square root of Simpson's diversity index across productive rearrangements. Sourced from immuneACCESS, this table was stored by TCRdb with only in-frame sequences that have V and J called. A share of the clones is absent; for the studies checked, an unresolved V gene accounts for under half, and the remainder has no known explanation. The D gene and trimming were derived from the DNA, and the V and J assignments and clone size from that table. The sample has a few hundred thousand clones on record, more than 85% of them singletons. The ten largest make up about 4% of the sample.

The sequencing input was peripheral blood. This receptor was obtained from a man between 18 and 35 years old with active or convalescent COVID-19. The rearrangement joined TRBV9 to TRBJ1-4; the D gene assignment is ambiguous. CDR3 loop: CASSPGRRATNEKLFF. The sequence in DNA is TGTGCCAGCAGCCCCGGTCGGAGGGCAACTAATGAAAAACTGTTTTTT.